Presented here are 22 T cell receptor beta chains from one specimen sequenced in a study of type 1 and type 2 diabetes patients (dated by TCRdb to 2016 to 2017). TCRdb names Illumina MiSeq as the instrument used. TCRbeta CDR3 amplification used genomic DNA from the sorted T cell subsets as template. Multiplex PCR with 30 forward and 13 reverse primers amplified the TCRbeta CDR3 region. TCRdb reran the public reads through fastp at Q25 and MiXCR, keeping productive beta chains. CDR3 protein duplicates are merged, each entry listing the most common genes and DNA. The sample includes 280,000 or so distinct CDR3 sequences, with 40% to 50% observed a single time. The ten largest make up approximately 15% of the sample. Material for sequencing was peripheral blood mononuclear cells (PBMCs). The receptors originated from a man younger than 35 with type 2 diabetes.

The rearrangement joins TRBV24-1 to TRBJ2-5; D ambiguous. V was pared by 9 bases and J by 5 bases, with 12 bases between. The CDR3 consists of 12 residues. CDR1 is KGHDR, CDR2 SFDVKD, per germline. The CDR3 region is CATGKGEETQYF. DNA of the CDR3: TGTGCCACCGGAAAAGGTGAGGAGACCCAGTACTTC.

The chain carries TRBV19 and TRBJ2-7; 8 bases line up with TRBD1. Per the germline V gene, CDR1 is LNHDA and CDR2 is SQIVND (reference sequence). The CDR3 length is 14 residues. Losses at the gene ends were 3 bases for V and 2 bases for J; bases not matched to a gene: 3. The CDR3 is CASSIRDRPYEQYF. CDR3 nucleotide sequence: TGTGCCAGTAGTATCCGGGACAGGCCCTACGAGCAGTACTTC.

J is TRBJ2-3 and V is TRBV7-9, with 9 positions matching TRBD2. V trimming: 5 bases; J trimming: 2 bases; junction bases outside the gene matches: 8. This CDR3 is 16 amino acids long. Germline CDR1 reads SEHNR; CDR2 reads FQNEAQ (reference sequence). The CDR3 bases are TGTGCCAGCAGCACCTTACTAGCGGGCCCCACAGATACGCAGTATTTT. This sequence encodes CASSTLLAGPTDTQYF.

This clonotype was seen more than once but under ten times. The CDR3 region is CASSPGGANTEAFF. DNA of the CDR3: TGTGCCAGCAGCCCAGGGGGCGCAAACACTGAAGCTTTCTTT. The V call is TRBV6-5, the J call TRBJ1-1; 8 bases are shared with TRBD1. Germline V CDR1 and CDR2: MNHEY, SVGAGI. Germline trimming cut 6 bases from V and 2 bases from J; bases unmatched to any gene: 5. The CDR3 is made up of 14 amino acids.

In its sample, this clonotype was seen many times. This rearrangement joins TRBV7-2 to TRBJ2-7; D uncertain. Trimming shortened V by 5 bases and J by 2 bases, and 7 bases separated the two germline ends. Germline lookup yields CDR1 SGHTA and CDR2 FQGNSA. The CDR3 length is 12 residues. The CDR3 coding sequence is TGTGCCAGCAGCCCCAAAGCCTACGAGCAGTACTTC. Encoded protein: CASSPKAYEQYF.

This clonotype was counted between two and nine times. The gene calls are TRBV2 and TRBJ1-2; D remains unclear. V shed 6 bases and J shed 5 bases, with 13 bases lying between them. The CDR3 runs 13 residues. Germline CDR1 SNHLY, CDR2 FYNNEI. CDR3 region: CASRVTAEYGYTF. The CDR3 DNA reads TGTGCCAGCAGGGTTACAGCGGAGTATGGCTACACCTTC. The full variable domain, its missing parts supplied by reference TRBV2 and TRBJ1-2, is EPEVTQTPSHQVTQMGQEVILRCVPISNHLYFYWYRQILGQKVEFLVSFYNNEISEKSEIFDDQFSVERPDGSNFTLKIRSTKLEDSAMYFCASRVTAEYGYTFGSGTRLTVV.

This chain joins TRBV5-1 and TRBJ2-3; the match to TRBD2 covers 8 bases. Germline V lookup: CDR1 SGHRS, CDR2 YFSETQ. V lost 3 bases to trimming and J lost 2 bases; unmatched junction nucleotides: 5. This CDR3 is 15 amino acids long. The CDR3 sequence: CASSSTSGFTDTQYF. The CDR3 DNA sequence: TGCGCCAGCAGCTCTACTAGCGGTTTCACAGATACGCAGTATTTT.

The chain uses TRBV12-3 or TRBV12-4 and TRBJ1-5; a possible D gene is TRBD1 (6 bases). This CDR3 spans 13 amino acids. The V gene lost 5 bases and the J gene lost 9 bases, with 14 bases spanning the gap. CDR3 nucleotide sequence: TGTGCCAGCAGTGAAATCCAGGGGCGGCCCCAGCATTTT. Translation: CASSEIQGRPQHF.

This clonotype has just a few counts. J is TRBJ2-7 and V is TRBV7-3, with D maybe TRBD2 (5 bases). Trimming pared 9 bases from V and 7 bases from J, leaving 16 bases between. In germline, CDR1 is SGHTA, CDR2 FQGTGA. This CDR3 has 12 amino acids. The CDR3 DNA reads TGTGCCAGTACCCGGGATCTGGGGGAGCAGTACTTC. Translated, it gives CASTRDLGEQYF.

The chain is built from TRBV30 and TRBJ1-3, with D possibly TRBD1 on 6 matching bases. Trimming pared 3 bases from V and 0 bases from J, leaving 6 bases between. Per germline, CDR1 GTSNPN and CDR2 SVGIG (reference sequence). This CDR3 contains 13 residues. The CDR3 spells CAWRGGSGNTIYF. The CDR3, as DNA: TGTGCCTGGAGAGGGGGCTCTGGAAACACCATATATTTT.

This chain links TRBV7-9 with TRBJ2-1; D is unresolved. V was pared by 10 bases and J by 6 bases, with 22 bases between. The CDR3 contains 15 residues. Germline assignment: CDR1 SEHNR and CDR2 FQNEAQ (reference sequence). The chain's CDR3 is CATQLDRVWGNEQFF. DNA of the CDR3: TGTGCCACACAATTGGACCGTGTCTGGGGCAATGAGCAGTTCTTC.

This chain joins TRBV15 and TRBJ1-2; TRBD1 might be the D (5 bases). The CDR3 loop spans 15 amino acids. In germline, CDR1 is LNHNV, CDR2 YYDKDF (reference sequence). Trimming took off 0 bases at V and 2 bases at J, with 10 bases between the two ends. The CDR3 reads CATSREVGTNYGYTF. The CDR3 nucleotides are TGTGCCACCAGCAGAGAAGTCGGGACGAACTATGGCTACACCTTC.

This clonotype was counted once. The V call is TRBV20-1, the J call TRBJ1-3; 8 bases align to TRBD1. The CDR3 extends over 14 amino acids. With V trimmed by 2 bases and J by 3 bases, 3 bases remained unmatched. Germline CDR1 reads DFQATT; CDR2 reads SNEGSKA (reference sequence). The DNA of the CDR3 is TGCAGTGCTAGAACGGACAGGGATGGAAACACCATATATTTT. Amino acid sequence: CSARTDRDGNTIYF.

This chain joins TRBV6-5 and TRBJ2-3; 8 positions match TRBD2. CDR1 MNHEY and CDR2 SVGAGI come from the germline V gene. The CDR3 spans 14 residues. Trimming removed 8 bases from V and 5 bases from J; junction bases left unmatched: 9. For the CDR3, the DNA is TGTGCCAGCTCTGTCGGGAGGGCCAGAGATACGCAGTATTTT. Translated, it gives CASSVGRARDTQYF.

The rearrangement links TRBV11-2 to TRBJ2-7; TRBD1 agrees at 8 bases. V shed 4 bases, J shed 2 bases, and the junction held 1 base outside the gene matches. Germline CDR1 reads SGHAT; CDR2 reads FQNNGV. The CDR3 has 13 residues. CDR3 in amino acids: CASSWDRPYEQYF. CDR3 nucleotides: TGTGCCAGCAGCTGGGACAGGCCCTACGAGCAGTACTTC.

This clonotype was seen a handful of times. The chain combines TRBV27 with TRBJ1-4; no clear D gene. Deletions cut 0 bases from V and 10 bases from J, with 12 bases between. The CDR3 has 14 residues. Germline V gives CDR1 MNHEY, CDR2 SMNVEV (reference sequence). The chain's CDR3 is CASSLSSPSRKLFF. The DNA for the CDR3 is TGTGCCAGCAGTTTATCCTCCCCGAGTAGAAAACTGTTTTTT.

In DNA, the CDR3 is TGCAGTGCTAGAGATTCAGGGACTAGCGCCTACGAGCAGTACTTC. Translating it yields CSARDSGTSAYEQYF. V and J are TRBV20-1 and TRBJ2-7; 10 bases fit TRBD2. Germline V gene sequence: CDR1 DFQATT, CDR2 SNEGSKA (reference sequence). The CDR3 has 15 amino acids. The trim removed 0 bases at V and 2 bases at J, leaving 4 bases unmatched.

This clonotype was counted between two and nine times. The J gene is TRBJ2-2, the V gene TRBV9; 12 bases align to TRBD2. Trimming removed 0 bases from V and 7 bases from J; junction bases left unmatched: 1. Germline loops: CDR1 SGDLS, CDR2 YYNGEE. The CDR3 runs 15 residues. CDR3 amino acids: CASSVATSGSGELFF. The CDR3 DNA reads as TGTGCCAGCAGCGTAGCGACTAGCGGGAGCGGGGAGCTGTTTTTT. Full variable domain (remainder filled in from reference TRBV9 and TRBJ2-2): DSGVTQTPKHLITATGQRVTLRCSPRSGDLSVYWYQQSLDQGLQFLIQYYNGEERAKGNILERFSAQQFPDLHSELNLSSLELGDSALYFCASSVATSGSGELFFGEGSRLTVL.

In DNA, the CDR3 is TGTGCCAGCAGTGCCGAAGCTAACTATGGCTACACCTTC. As protein: CASSAEANYGYTF. The V gene is TRBV2, the J gene TRBJ1-2; D is unclear. CDR3 length: 13 amino acids. With 4 bases removed from V and 0 bases from J, the gap between germline ends came to 6 bases. Germline loops: CDR1 SNHLY, CDR2 FYNNEI.

The chain recombines TRBV24-1 with TRBJ1-2; D unresolved. Germline V gene data show CDR1 as KGHDR and CDR2 as SFDVKD. This CDR3 is 13 amino acids long. The V end lost 3 bases, the J end lost 4 bases, and 8 bases lay between the germline ends. The CDR3 nucleotides read TGTGCCACCAGTGATCTATCGGGCTATGGCTACACCTTC. Translation gives CATSDLSGYGYTF.

This clonotype was observed a few times. This sequence joins TRBV19 and TRBJ2-1; TRBD1 matches 8 bases. Germline V gene sequence: CDR1 LNHDA, CDR2 SQIVND (reference sequence). Losses at the gene ends were 5 bases for V and 9 bases for J; bases not matched to a gene: 9. This CDR3 has 14 amino acids. CDR3 protein: CASSPETGASEQFF. For the CDR3, the DNA is TGTGCCAGTAGTCCAGAGACAGGGGCGAGTGAGCAGTTCTTC.

The chain joins TRBV5-1 to TRBJ1-1, with 8 bases identical to TRBD1. The germline CDR1 and CDR2 sequences are SGHRS and YFSETQ. CDR3 length: 14 residues. Trimming cost V 5 bases and J 4 bases; bases outside gene matches: 7. Here the CDR3 DNA reads TGCGCCAGCAGATCCGGGACAGGATCCACTGAAGCTTTCTTT. Translating it yields CASRSGTGSTEAFF.